The present TCR beta chain was sequenced within a study of blood T cells in healthy people across ages. It was with a sample-barcoded 5' primer and a J-beta primer mix that a second PCR of about 7 to 12 cycles was run. One entry per CDR3 protein, called by TCRdb with MiXCR from the 5' RACE reads. The data hold roughly 800,000 distinct CDR3 sequences, with 58% observed a single time. The CDR3 covers 16 residues. The V and J ends lost 0 bases and 13 bases respectively, with 22 bases between them. Sequencing input: blood. The receptor was derived from a man under 40 in good health. The V gene is TRBV6-7, the J gene TRBJ2-4; D not resolved. TRBV6-7 has ORF status, its function being uncertain. The CDR3 bases are TGTGCCAGCAGTTACTCGAACCACTCCGGGTGGGGTGAGCAGTACTTC. The encoded protein is CASSYSNHSGWGEQYF.